This TCR beta chain comes out of a study of vaccination and CD4 T cells after COVID-19. Treatment meaning: roughly 11-day PBMC culture with coronavirus spike peptide pools or control peptides (ViraFEST assay). As for this clonotype: Its antigen is unidentified.

The Oncomine TCR Beta short-read assay was what sequenced the DNA obtained from cultured CD4+ T cells. TCRdb used MiXCR to reprocess the PCR reads, holding one entry per CDR3 protein. This table has about 14,000 distinct CDR3 sequences, approximately 55% appearing once. Germline CDR1 and CDR2: MNHNS and SASEGT. Trimming at V came to 5 bases and at J to 2 bases, leaving 13 bases not matched to a gene. CDR3 length equals 17 residues. The V gene is TRBV6-1, the J gene TRBJ2-7; TRBD1 aligns across 9 bases. The sequence derives from a human donor who had recovered from COVID-19. What was sequenced was CD4+ T cells from blood, cultured in vitro. The DNA of the CDR3 is TGTGCCAGCAGTCCCGGCCAGGGCCGGACAGGGGCCTACGAGCAGTACTTC. It translates to CASSPGQGRTGAYEQYF.